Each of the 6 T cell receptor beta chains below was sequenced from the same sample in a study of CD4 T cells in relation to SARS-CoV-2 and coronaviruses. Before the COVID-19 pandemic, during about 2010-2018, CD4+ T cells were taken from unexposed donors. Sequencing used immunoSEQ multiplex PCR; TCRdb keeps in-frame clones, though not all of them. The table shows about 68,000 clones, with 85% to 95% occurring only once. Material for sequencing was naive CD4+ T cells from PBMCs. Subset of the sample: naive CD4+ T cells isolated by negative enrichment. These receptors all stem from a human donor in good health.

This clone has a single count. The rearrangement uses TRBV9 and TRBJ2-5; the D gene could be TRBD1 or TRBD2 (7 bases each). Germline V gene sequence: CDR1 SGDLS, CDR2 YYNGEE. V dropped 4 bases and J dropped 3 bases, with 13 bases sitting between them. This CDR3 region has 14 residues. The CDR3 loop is CASSPSGGEETQYF. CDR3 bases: TGTGCCAGCAGCCCCTCAGGGGGGGAAGAGACCCAGTACTTC.

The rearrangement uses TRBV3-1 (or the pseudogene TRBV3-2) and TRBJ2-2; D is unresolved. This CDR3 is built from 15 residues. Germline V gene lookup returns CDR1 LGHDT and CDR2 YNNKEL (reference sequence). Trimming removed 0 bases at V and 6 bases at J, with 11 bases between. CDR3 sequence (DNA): TGTGCCAGCAGCCAAGAGACGGCTAGACCCGGGGAGCTGTTTTTT. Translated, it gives CASSQETARPGELFF.

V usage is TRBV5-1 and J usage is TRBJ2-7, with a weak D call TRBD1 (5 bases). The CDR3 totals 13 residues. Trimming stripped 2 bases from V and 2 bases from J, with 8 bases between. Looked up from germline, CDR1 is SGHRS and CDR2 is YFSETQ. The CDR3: CASSFETAYEQYF. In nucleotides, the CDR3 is TGCGCCAGCAGCTTCGAGACAGCCTACGAGCAGTACTTC.

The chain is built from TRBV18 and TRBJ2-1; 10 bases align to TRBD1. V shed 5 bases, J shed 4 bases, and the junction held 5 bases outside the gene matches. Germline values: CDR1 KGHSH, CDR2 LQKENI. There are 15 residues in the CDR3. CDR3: CASSADRGSYNEQFF. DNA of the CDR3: TGTGCCAGCTCAGCGGACAGGGGGTCATACAATGAGCAGTTCTTC.

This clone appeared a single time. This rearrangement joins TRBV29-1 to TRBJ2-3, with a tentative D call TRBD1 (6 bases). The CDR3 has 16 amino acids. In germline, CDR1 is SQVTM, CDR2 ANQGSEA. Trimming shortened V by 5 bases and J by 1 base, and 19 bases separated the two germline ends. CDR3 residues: CSVQGSKTSGTDTQYF. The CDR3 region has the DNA TGCAGCGTTCAGGGGAGTAAGACATCCGGCACAGATACGCAGTATTTT.

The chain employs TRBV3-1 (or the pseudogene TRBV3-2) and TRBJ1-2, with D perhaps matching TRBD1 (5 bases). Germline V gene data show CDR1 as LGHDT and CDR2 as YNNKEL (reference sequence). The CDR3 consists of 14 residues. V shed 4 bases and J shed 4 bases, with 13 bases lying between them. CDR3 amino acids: CASSPGGAPYGYTF. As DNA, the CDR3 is TGTGCCAGCAGCCCCGGCGGGGCTCCCTATGGCTACACCTTC.